A single sample is the source of the 16 T cell receptor beta chains below, sequenced in a study of OX40 agonist ivuxolimab in advanced cancers. Sequencing was performed with immunoSEQ multiplex PCR; in TCRdb, only in-frame clones are kept and a portion is missing. The sample has under 65,000 clones; approximately 90% are singletons. Sample: CD4+ or CD8+ T cells sorted from blood, taken in a trial of the OX40 agonist ivuxolimab. The origin of the receptors is an adult with an advanced solid tumor such as melanoma, head and neck, liver or kidney cancer.

Concerning this clone itself: Other DNA sequences within the sample encode an identical CDR3. The chain couples TRBV7-9 to TRBJ2-5, with D maybe TRBD1 (5 bases). Germline CDR1 SEHNR, CDR2 FQNEAQ (reference sequence). CDR3 length: 13 amino acids. The V gene lost 0 bases and the J gene lost 3 bases, with 5 bases spanning the gap. CDR3 coding DNA: TGTGCCAGCAGCTTAGCCAGGGAAGAGACCCAGTACTTC. This translates into CASSLAREETQYF.

This chain links TRBV9 with TRBJ2-3; possible D gene TRBD2, 5 bases. The CDR3 is 15 amino acids. The ends were cut back, 3 bases at V and 0 bases at J, with 11 bases in the middle. Germline V gene sequence: CDR1 SGDLS, CDR2 YYNGEE. The CDR3 sequence: CASSETRTSTDTQYF. DNA for the CDR3: TGTGCCAGCAGCGAAACGAGGACTAGCACAGATACGCAGTATTTT.

The chain employs TRBV29-1 and TRBJ2-1; 11 bases are a match to TRBD2. Trimming removed 5 bases from V and 2 bases from J; junction bases left unmatched: 17. This CDR3 region has 19 residues. The germline V gene has CDR1 SQVTM and CDR2 ANQGSEA. The CDR3 loop is CSVFGALAGGLSTYNEQFF. CDR3 in DNA: TGCAGCGTTTTTGGGGCTCTAGCGGGGGGACTATCTACCTACAATGAGCAGTTCTTC.

This clone was picked up one time. The rearrangement joins TRBV7-8 to TRBJ2-5, with D perhaps matching TRBD2 (6 bases). The CDR3 sequence is 15 residues long. V was shortened by 5 bases and J by 4 bases, with 17 bases between the two germline ends. Germline CDR1 is SGHVS and CDR2 is FQNEAQ. CDR3: CASSVSPLATETQYF. The CDR3 nucleotides are TGTGCCAGCAGCGTCTCCCCCCTAGCGACAGAGACCCAGTACTTC.

The CDR3, as DNA: TGCGCCAGCAGCTTGCGAGACAGGTCCTACGAGCAGTACTTC. Translating gives CASSLRDRSYEQYF. The chain couples TRBV5-1 to TRBJ2-7, with D possibly being TRBD1 (6 bases). The CDR3 contains 14 residues. CDR1 and CDR2 from the germline V gene are SGHRS and YFSETQ. V lost 1 base, J lost 1 base, and 9 bases lay in between.

The gene calls are TRBV27 and TRBJ2-3; 16 bases are a match to TRBD2. CDR1 and CDR2 from the germline V gene are MNHEY and SMNVEV (reference sequence). This CDR3 is built from 18 residues. V shed 5 bases and J 4 bases; nucleotides not matched to a gene: 9. The CDR3 loop reads CASSPGLAGGKPPDTQYF. In nucleotides, the CDR3 is TGTGCCAGCAGTCCGGGACTAGCGGGAGGGAAACCCCCAGATACGCAGTATTTT.

This rearrangement joins TRBV7-8 to TRBJ2-7, with TRBD2 matching 10 bases. This CDR3 is 15 amino acids long. The V segment lost 5 bases and the J segment 2 bases; nucleotides outside the gene matches: 6. Germline CDR1 and CDR2: SGHVS and FQNEAQ. The CDR3: CASSRPSGSPYEQYF. As DNA, the CDR3 is TGTGCCAGCAGCCGTCCTAGCGGGAGCCCCTACGAGCAGTACTTC. Filled out from reference TRBV7-8 and TRBJ2-7, the complete variable domain reads GAGVSQSPRYKVAKRGQDVALRCDPISGHVSLFWYQQALGQGPEFLTYFQNEAQLDKSGLPSDRFFAERPEGSVSTLKIQRTQQEDSAVYLCASSRPSGSPYEQYFGPGTRLTVT.

The chain is built from TRBV27 and TRBJ2-2, with D perhaps matching TRBD2 (6 bases). The CDR3 is 14 residues long. V was clipped by 8 bases and J by 5 bases, with 15 bases between them. Germline V lookup: CDR1 MNHEY, CDR2 SMNVEV (reference sequence). CDR3 region: CASGWTTSTGELFF. As DNA, the CDR3 is TGTGCCAGCGGCTGGACTACCTCGACCGGGGAGCTGTTTTTT.

This clone was observed a single time. The gene calls are TRBV30 and TRBJ2-7, with D possibly matching TRBD1 (5 bases). Trimming took 3 bases from V and 0 from J, leaving 9 bases between them. This CDR3 is 13 amino acids long. Per germline, CDR1 GTSNPN and CDR2 SVGIG (reference sequence). CDR3 nucleotides: TGTGCCTGGAGACAGGAGAGCTCCTACGAGCAGTACTTC. Encoded protein: CAWRQESSYEQYF.

CDR3 residues: CASSQGGTGFFSFGYTF. The CDR3 DNA sequence: TGTGCCAGCAGCCAAGGCGGGACAGGGTTTTTTTCTTTTGGCTACACCTTC. The gene calls are TRBV14 and TRBJ1-2, with TRBD1 matching 9 bases. V trimming: 1 base; J trimming: 7 bases; junction bases outside the gene matches: 13. Germline assignment: CDR1 SGHDN and CDR2 FVKESK. The CDR3 runs to 17 residues.

This chain connects TRBV7-9 to TRBJ1-2; D unclear. V was shortened by 5 bases and J by 6 bases, with 13 bases between the two germline ends. Germline-derived CDR1 and CDR2 are SEHNR and FQNEAQ (reference sequence). CDR3 length: 13 amino acids. The DNA of the CDR3 is TGTGCCAGCAGCCCCCGAGCGGCCCATGGCTACACCTTC. The encoded protein is CASSPRAAHGYTF.

The chain joins TRBV5-4 to TRBJ2-1; 10 nucleotides agree with TRBD1. Germline V gene lookup returns CDR1 SGHNT and CDR2 YYREEE (reference sequence). Trimming took 4 bases from V and 6 from J; bases not matched to a gene: 7. CDR3 length: 15 residues. Here the CDR3 reads CASSPRTGGPNEQFF. The CDR3 DNA follows: TGTGCCAGCAGCCCTAGGACAGGGGGTCCCAATGAGCAGTTCTTC.

The V gene is TRBV5-6, the J gene TRBJ1-2, with a weak D call TRBD1 (5 bases). V lost 4 bases to trimming and J lost 4 bases, with 11 bases between them. Looked up from germline, CDR1 is SGHDT and CDR2 is YYEEEE. CDR3 length: 13 amino acids. The CDR3 DNA follows: TGTGCCAGCAGCCCCGGTCAGGGCTATGGCTACACCTTC. Encoded protein: CASSPGQGYGYTF. Full variable domain (outside the CDR3, taken from reference TRBV5-6 and TRBJ1-2): DAGVTQSPTHLIKTRGQQVTLRCSPKSGHDTVSWYQQALGQGPQFIFQYYEEEERQRGNFPDRFSGHQFPNYSSELNVNALLLGDSALYLCASSPGQGYGYTFGSGTRLTVV.

The chain carries TRBV7-3 and TRBJ2-2; no reliable D call. This CDR3 is built from 11 residues. CDR1 is SGHTA, CDR2 FQGTGA, per germline. V was pared by 7 bases and J by 3 bases, with 3 bases between. CDR3 residues: CASKDTGELFF. The CDR3 DNA is TGTGCCAGCAAGGACACCGGGGAGCTGTTTTTT.

The chain links TRBV4-3 to TRBJ1-1; the D is unclear. CDR3 length: 14 residues. Germline CDR1 LGHNA, CDR2 YSLEER. The V end was cut by 0 bases, the J end by 7 bases, with 12 bases between. The CDR3 protein is CASSQDRWVLEAFF. CDR3 nucleotides: TGCGCCAGCAGCCAAGATCGGTGGGTACTTGAAGCTTTCTTT.

The chain links TRBV7-9 to TRBJ2-1; no firm D call. The CDR3 has 15 amino acids. Trimming took off 1 base at V and 10 bases at J, with 17 bases between the two ends. Germline lookup yields CDR1 SEHNR and CDR2 FQNEAQ (reference sequence). CDR3 coding DNA: TGTGCCAGCAGCTTAGTCACACCAACCTATGGGGAGCAGTTCTTC. Translating gives CASSLVTPTYGEQFF.